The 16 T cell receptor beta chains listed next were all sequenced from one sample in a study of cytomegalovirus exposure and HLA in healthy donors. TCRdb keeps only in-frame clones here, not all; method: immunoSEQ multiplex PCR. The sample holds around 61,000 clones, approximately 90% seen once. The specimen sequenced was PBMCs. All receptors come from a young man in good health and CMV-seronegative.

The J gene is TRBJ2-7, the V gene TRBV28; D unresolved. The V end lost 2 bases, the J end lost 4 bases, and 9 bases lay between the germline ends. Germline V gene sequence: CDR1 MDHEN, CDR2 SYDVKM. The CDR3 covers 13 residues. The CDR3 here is CASSLGRKYEQYF. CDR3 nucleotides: TGTGCCAGCAGTTTAGGCAGAAAATACGAGCAGTACTTC.

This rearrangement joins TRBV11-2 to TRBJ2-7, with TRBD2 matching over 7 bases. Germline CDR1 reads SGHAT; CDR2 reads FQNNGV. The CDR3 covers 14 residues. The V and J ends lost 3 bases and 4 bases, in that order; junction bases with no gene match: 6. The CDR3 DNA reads TGTGCCAGCAGCTTTGGCACTAGCGCTTACGAGCAGTACTTC. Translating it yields CASSFGTSAYEQYF.

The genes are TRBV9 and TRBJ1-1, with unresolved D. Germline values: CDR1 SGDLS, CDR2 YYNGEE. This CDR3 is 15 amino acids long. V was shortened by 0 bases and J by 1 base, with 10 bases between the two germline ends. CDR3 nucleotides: TGTGCCAGCAGCGTAGGTCTCAGGAAGAACACTGAAGCTTTCTTT. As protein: CASSVGLRKNTEAFF. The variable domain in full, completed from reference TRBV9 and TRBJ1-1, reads DSGVTQTPKHLITATGQRVTLRCSPRSGDLSVYWYQQSLDQGLQFLIQYYNGEERAKGNILERFSAQQFPDLHSELNLSSLELGDSALYFCASSVGLRKNTEAFFGQGTRLTVV.

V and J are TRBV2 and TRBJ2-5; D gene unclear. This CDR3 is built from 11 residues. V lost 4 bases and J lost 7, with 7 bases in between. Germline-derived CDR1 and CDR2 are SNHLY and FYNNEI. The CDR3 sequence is CASSVRGTQYF. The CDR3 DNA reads TGTGCCAGCAGTGTTAGAGGGACCCAGTACTTC.

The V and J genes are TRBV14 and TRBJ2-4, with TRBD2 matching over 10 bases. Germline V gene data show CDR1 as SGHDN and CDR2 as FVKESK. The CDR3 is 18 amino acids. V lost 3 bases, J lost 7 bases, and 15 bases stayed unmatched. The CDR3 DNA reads TGTGCCAGCAGCCAGGACTTAGCGGGAGGCCTGGTAGTGAACATTCAGTACTTC. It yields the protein CASSQDLAGGLVVNIQYF. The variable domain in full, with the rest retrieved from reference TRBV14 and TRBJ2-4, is EAGVTQFPSHSVIEKGQTVTLRCDPISGHDNLYWYRRVMGKEIKFLLHFVKESKQDESGMPNNRFLAERTGGTYSTLKVQPAELEDSGVYFCASSQDLAGGLVVNIQYFGAGTRLSVL.

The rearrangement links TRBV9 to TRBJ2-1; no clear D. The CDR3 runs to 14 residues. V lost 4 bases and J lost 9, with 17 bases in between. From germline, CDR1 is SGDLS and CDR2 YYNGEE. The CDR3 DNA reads TGTGCCAGCAGCCCCGACCTCGGTTCTAGTGAGCAGTTCTTC. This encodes CASSPDLGSSEQFF. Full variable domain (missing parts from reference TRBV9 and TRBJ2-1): DSGVTQTPKHLITATGQRVTLRCSPRSGDLSVYWYQQSLDQGLQFLIQYYNGEERAKGNILERFSAQQFPDLHSELNLSSLELGDSALYFCASSPDLGSSEQFFGPGTRLTVL.

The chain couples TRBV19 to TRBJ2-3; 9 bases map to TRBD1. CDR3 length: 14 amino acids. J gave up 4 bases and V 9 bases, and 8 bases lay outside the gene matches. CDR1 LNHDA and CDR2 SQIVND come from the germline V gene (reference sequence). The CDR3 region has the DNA TGTGCCAGCCGTAGCACAGGGGGCTCAGATACGCAGTATTTT. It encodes CASRSTGGSDTQYF. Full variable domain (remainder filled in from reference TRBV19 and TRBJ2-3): DGGITQSPKYLFRKEGQNVTLSCEQNLNHDAMYWYRQDPGQGLRLIYYSQIVNDFQKGDIAEGYSVSREKKESFPLTVTSAQKNPTAFYLCASRSTGGSDTQYFGPGTRLTVL.

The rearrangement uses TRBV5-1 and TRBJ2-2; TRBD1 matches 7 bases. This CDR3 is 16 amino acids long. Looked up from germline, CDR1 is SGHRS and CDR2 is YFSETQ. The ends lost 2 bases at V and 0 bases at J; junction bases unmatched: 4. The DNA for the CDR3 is TGCGCCAGCAGCTTACAAGGGGGCGCGAACACCGGGGAGCTGTTTTTT. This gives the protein CASSLQGGANTGELFF.

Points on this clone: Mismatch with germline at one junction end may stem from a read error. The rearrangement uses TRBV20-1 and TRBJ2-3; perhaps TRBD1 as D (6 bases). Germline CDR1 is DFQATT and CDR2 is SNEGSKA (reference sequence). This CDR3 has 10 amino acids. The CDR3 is CSAYWAGVNF. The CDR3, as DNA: TGCAGTGCGTACTGGGCAGGGGTAAATTTT.

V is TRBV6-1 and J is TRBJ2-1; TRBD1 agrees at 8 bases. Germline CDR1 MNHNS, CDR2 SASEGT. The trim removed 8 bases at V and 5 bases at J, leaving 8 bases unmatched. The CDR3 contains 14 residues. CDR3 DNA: TGTGCCAGCCTTCCTGGGACAGGACACAATGAGCAGTTCTTC. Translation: CASLPGTGHNEQFF.

This chain's CDR3 is CASSVERGGEFGGEQYF. The CDR3 region has the DNA TGTGCCAGCAGCGTAGAAAGGGGAGGGGAGTTCGGGGGCGAGCAGTACTTC. J is TRBJ2-7 and V is TRBV9; TRBD2 matches 7 bases. Germline V gene sequence: CDR1 SGDLS, CDR2 YYNGEE. This CDR3 has 17 amino acids. J was trimmed by 6 bases and V by 0 bases; bases with no gene match: 15.

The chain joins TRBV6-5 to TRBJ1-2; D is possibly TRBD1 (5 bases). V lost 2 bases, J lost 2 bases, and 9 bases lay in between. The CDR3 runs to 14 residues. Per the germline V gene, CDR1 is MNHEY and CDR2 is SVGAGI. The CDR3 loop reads CASSYQRGNYGYTF. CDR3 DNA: TGTGCCAGCAGTTACCAACGGGGGAACTATGGCTACACCTTC.

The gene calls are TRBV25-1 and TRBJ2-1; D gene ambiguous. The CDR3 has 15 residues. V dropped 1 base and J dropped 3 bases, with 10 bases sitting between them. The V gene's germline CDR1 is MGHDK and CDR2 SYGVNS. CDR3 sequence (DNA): TGTGCCAGCAGTGAATCGGGTTTAGACTACAATGAGCAGTTCTTC. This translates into CASSESGLDYNEQFF.

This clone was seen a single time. In nucleotides, the CDR3 is TGCGCCAGCAGCCCCGGGAGTCTACCCACAGATACGCAGTATTTT. It encodes CASSPGSLPTDTQYF. The V and J genes are TRBV5-1 and TRBJ2-3; a possible D gene is TRBD2 (6 bases). Germline assignment: CDR1 SGHRS and CDR2 YFSETQ. Trimming took off 4 bases at V and 2 bases at J, with 14 bases between the two ends. CDR3 length: 15 amino acids.

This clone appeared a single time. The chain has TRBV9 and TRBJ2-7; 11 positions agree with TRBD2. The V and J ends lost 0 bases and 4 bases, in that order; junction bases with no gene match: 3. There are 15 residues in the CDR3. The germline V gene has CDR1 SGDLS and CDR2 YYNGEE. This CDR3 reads CASSVEASGRYEQYF. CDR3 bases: TGTGCCAGCAGCGTAGAGGCTAGCGGGAGGTACGAGCAGTACTTC.

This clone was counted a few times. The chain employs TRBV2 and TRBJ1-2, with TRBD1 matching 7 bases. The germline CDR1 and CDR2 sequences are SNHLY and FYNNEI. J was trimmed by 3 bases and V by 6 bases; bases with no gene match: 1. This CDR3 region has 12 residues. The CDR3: CASRGQDYGYTF. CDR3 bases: TGTGCCAGCAGAGGACAGGACTATGGCTACACCTTC.